This TCR beta chain was retrieved from a study of tumor and adjacent non-tumor tissue in lung cancer (dated by TCRdb to the late 2010s). In terms of the full investigation: Patients with adenocarcinoma (roughly 12), squamous cell carcinoma (2) and small cell lung cancer (1) were included in the cohort. Ages among the approximately 15 patients ranged from about 30 to 85 years, there were approximately 10 men and 5 women, and disease was at TNM stage I to III. Sequencing produced 100 million to 150 million productive TCRbeta reads in total, an average of approximately 4.1 million reads per sample. The study compared bulk TCRbeta repertoires from lung tumor tissue and matched distant non-tumor lung tissue of some 14 lung cancer patients. TCRbeta CDR3 sequencing was performed on around 30 paired specimens, with one tumor sample and one normal lung sample collected per patient.

Library construction relied on multiplex PCR. The sequencer was an Illumina HiSeq 2500. Following protocols modified from ARM-PCR, the researchers constructed TCRbeta libraries through three rounds of nested PCR with primers (Table S4). Before sequencing, PCR products of 200-500 bp were excised from the gel and purified with the QIAquick gel extraction kit. Turning to the authors' computational methods: Reads were cleaned with Trimmomatic, merged with FLASH into complete CDR3 sequences, and assigned to V(D)J germline segments with MiTCR. VDJtools was used to compute clonal diversity as the inverse Simpson's index. In-frame sequences without a premature stop codon were defined as productive reads. TCRdb reworked the public reads: Q25 trimming with fastp, MiXCR clone assembly, productive beta chains retained. One record per CDR3 amino acid sequence lists the most common genes and DNA. The V and J calls reflect TCRdb's pipeline rather than the authors' work. The sample table lists 200,000 to 250,000 distinct CDR3 sequences, about 71% of them with a count of one. The ten largest clones capture less than 25% of the sample.

Broader findings and caveats from the paper: Neither the sequencing platform nor unique molecular identifiers are named or mentioned anywhere in the methods. Peripheral blood was not sequenced, so blood TCRbeta repertoires in these lung cancer patients were not examined. Significantly higher TCR diversity was found in younger patients, and higher tumor TCR diversity was associated with shorter overall and disease-free survival. Significantly higher TCR diversity (inverse Simpson) was observed in tumor tissue than in normal lung tissue (approximately 430 vs 150, P = 0.0075, Mann-Whitney U test). A significantly larger cumulative share of the repertoire was made up by the top 100 clones in normal lung than in tumor tissue. Only approximately 14 patients were included in the cohort, and the need for larger samples and more detailed clinical data was noted by the authors.

This clonotype showed up many times. The antigen this receptor binds is unknown. Base-call qualities are not available, and no considerably larger clone is one nucleotide away. Including cysteine and phenylalanine, the CDR3 has 13 amino acids. Just CDR3 DNA is preserved here, 39 bases in frame from base 1. V is pared back by 2 bases and J by 7 bases, with 9 bases lying between the germline termini. The germline V gene supplies CDR1 MNHNS and CDR2 SASEGT. RNA was isolated from bulk unsorted tissue, and RNA quality was assessed with a NanoDrop ND-1000 and an Agilent 2100. Donors were newly diagnosed lung cancer patients admitted for thoracic surgery in China between August and November 2014, without prior chemotherapy. The study excluded patients who had received radiotherapy or chemotherapy before or who had another cancer at the same time. Surgical tissue pieces of 1-2 cm3 were preserved in RNAlater solution and were kept at -80 degrees C until use.

The specimen sequenced was lung tumor tissue. The TCR comes from a man aged 55-75 years with non-small cell lung cancer. The chain is assembled from TRBV6-1 and TRBJ2-1, with the D gene too uncertain to name. The DNA sequence is as follows: TGTGCCAGCAGTGAAACTTATCGAAATGAGCAGTTCTTC. Its coded protein is CASSETYRNEQFF.